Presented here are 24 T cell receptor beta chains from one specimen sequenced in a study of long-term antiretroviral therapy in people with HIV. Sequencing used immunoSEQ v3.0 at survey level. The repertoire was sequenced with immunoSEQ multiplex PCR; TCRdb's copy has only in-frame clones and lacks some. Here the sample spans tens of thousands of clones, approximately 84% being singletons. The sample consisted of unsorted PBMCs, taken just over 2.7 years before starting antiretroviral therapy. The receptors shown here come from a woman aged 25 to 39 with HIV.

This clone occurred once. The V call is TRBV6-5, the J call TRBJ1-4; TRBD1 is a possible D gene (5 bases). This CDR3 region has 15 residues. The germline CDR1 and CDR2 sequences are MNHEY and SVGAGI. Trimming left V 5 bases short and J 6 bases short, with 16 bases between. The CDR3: CASSVQGRGDEKLFF. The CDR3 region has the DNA TGTGCCAGCAGTGTCCAGGGACGGGGTGATGAAAAACTGTTTTTT.

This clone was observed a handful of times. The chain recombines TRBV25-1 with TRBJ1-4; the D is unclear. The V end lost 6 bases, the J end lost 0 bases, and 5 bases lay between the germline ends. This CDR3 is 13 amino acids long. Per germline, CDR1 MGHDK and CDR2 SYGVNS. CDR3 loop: CASRGSTNEKLFF. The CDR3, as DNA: TGTGCCAGCAGGGGTTCAACTAATGAAAAACTGTTTTTT.

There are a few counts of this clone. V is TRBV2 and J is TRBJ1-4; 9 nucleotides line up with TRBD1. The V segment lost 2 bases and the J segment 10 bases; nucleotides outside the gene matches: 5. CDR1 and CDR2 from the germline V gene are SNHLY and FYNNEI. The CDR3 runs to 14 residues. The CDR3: CASSETGGSGKLFF. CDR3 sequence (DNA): TGTGCCAGCAGTGAAACAGGGGGCTCGGGAAAACTGTTTTTT.

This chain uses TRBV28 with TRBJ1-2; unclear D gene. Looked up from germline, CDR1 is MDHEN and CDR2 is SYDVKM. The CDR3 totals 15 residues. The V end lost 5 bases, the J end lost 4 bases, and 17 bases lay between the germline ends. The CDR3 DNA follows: TGTGCCAGCAGTGCTTTACGTTCAAAACTCTATGGCTACACCTTC. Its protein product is CASSALRSKLYGYTF.

The CDR3 is CATSVTEKETQYF. CDR3 DNA: TGTGCCACCAGCGTGACAGAGAAAGAGACCCAGTACTTC. The chain has TRBV15 and TRBJ2-5; maybe TRBD1 (5 bases). From germline, CDR1 is LNHNV and CDR2 YYDKDF (reference sequence). The V gene lost 5 bases and the J gene lost 3 bases, with 10 bases spanning the gap. The CDR3 length is 13 residues.

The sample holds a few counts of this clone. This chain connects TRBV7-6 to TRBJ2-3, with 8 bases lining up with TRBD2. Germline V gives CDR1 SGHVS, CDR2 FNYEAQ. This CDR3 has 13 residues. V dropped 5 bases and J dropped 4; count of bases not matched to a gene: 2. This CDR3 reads CASSRGGPDTQYF. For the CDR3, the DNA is TGTGCCAGCAGCCGGGGGGGCCCAGATACGCAGTATTTT.

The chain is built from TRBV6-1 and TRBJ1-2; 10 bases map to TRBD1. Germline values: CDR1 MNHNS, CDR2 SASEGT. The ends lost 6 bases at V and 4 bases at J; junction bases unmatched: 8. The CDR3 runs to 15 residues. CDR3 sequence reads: CASSLHDRGLYGYTF. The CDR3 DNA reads TGTGCCAGCAGCCTCCATGACAGGGGGCTCTATGGCTACACCTTC.

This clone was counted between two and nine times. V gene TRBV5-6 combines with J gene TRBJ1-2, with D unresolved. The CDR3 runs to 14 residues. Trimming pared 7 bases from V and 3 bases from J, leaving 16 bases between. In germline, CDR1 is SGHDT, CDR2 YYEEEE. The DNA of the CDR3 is TGTGCCAGCGTTTTGGACGGGGATGACTATGGCTACACCTTC. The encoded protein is CASVLDGDDYGYTF.

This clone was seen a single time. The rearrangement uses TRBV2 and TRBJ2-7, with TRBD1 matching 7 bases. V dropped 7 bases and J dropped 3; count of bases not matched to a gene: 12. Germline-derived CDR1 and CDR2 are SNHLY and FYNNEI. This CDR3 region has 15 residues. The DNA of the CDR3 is TGTGCCAGCACTCCGAGTGTAGGGGGCTTCTACGAGCAGTACTTC. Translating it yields CASTPSVGGFYEQYF. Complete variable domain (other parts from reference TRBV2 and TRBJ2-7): EPEVTQTPSHQVTQMGQEVILRCVPISNHLYFYWYRQILGQKVEFLVSFYNNEISEKSEIFDDQFSVERPDGSNFTLKIRSTKLEDSAMYFCASTPSVGGFYEQYFGPGTRLTVT.

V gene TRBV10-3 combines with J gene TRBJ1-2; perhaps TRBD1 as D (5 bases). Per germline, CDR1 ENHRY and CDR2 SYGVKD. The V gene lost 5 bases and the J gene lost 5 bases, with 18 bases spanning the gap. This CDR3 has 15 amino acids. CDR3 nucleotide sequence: TGTGCCATCAGTTTGCCTATCGGGGGACTATATGGCTACACCTTC. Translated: CAISLPIGGLYGYTF.

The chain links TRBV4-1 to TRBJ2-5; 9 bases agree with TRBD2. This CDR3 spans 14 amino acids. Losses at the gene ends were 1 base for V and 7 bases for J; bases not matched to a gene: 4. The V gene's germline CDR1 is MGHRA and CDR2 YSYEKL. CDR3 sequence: CASSQGGSGGTQYF. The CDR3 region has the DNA TGCGCCAGCAGCCAAGGGGGTAGCGGGGGGACCCAGTACTTC.

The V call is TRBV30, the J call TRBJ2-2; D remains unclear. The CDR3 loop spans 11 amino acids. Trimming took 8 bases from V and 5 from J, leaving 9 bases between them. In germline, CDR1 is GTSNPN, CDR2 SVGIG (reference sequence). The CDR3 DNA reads TGTGCCCGGTATAAGACCGGGGAGCTGTTTTTT. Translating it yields CARYKTGELFF.

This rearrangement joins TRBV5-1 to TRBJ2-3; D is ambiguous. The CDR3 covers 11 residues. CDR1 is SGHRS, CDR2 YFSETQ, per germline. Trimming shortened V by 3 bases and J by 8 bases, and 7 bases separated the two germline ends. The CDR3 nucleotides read TGCGCCAGCAGCTCCGGTGGTACGCAGTATTTT. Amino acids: CASSSGGTQYF.

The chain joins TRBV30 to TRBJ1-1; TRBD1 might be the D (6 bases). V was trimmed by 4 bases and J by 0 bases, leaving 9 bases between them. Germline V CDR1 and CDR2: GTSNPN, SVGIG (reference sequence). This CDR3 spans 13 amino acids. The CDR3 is CAWNQGLNTEAFF. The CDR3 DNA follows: TGTGCCTGGAATCAGGGGCTGAACACTGAAGCTTTCTTT.

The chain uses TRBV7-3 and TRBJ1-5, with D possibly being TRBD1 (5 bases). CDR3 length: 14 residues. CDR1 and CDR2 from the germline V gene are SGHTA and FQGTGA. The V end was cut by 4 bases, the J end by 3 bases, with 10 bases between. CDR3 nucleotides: TGTGCCAGCAGCTCAGTGGGGGACAATCAGCCCCAGCATTTT. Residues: CASSSVGDNQPQHF.

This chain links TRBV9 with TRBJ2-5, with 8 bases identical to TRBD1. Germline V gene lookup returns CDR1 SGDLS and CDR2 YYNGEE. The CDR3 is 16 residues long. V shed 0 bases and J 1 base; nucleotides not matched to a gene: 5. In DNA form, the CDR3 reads TGTGCCAGCAGCGTAGCTATAGGACAGGGCCAAGAGACCCAGTACTTC. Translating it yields CASSVAIGQGQETQYF.

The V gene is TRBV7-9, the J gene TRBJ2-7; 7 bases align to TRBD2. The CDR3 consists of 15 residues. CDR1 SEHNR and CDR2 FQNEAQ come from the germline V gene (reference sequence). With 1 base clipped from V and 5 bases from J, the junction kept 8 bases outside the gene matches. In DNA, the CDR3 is TGTGCCAGCAGCTTAGATATGGCGGGGGACCACGAGCAGTACGTC. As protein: CASSLDMAGDHEQYV.

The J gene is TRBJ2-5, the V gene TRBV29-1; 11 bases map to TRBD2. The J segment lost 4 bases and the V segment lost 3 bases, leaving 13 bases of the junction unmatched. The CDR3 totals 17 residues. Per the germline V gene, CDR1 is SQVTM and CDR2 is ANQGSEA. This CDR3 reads CSVERFSGGAVGETQYF. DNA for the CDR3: TGCAGCGTTGAGAGGTTTAGCGGGGGGGCCGTAGGAGAGACCCAGTACTTC.

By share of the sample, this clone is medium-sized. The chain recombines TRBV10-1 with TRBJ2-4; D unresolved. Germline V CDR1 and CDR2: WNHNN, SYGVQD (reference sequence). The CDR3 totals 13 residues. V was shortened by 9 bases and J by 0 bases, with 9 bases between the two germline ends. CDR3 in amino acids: CASYVLAKNIQYF. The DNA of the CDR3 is TGCGCCAGTTATGTCCTAGCCAAAAACATTCAGTACTTC.

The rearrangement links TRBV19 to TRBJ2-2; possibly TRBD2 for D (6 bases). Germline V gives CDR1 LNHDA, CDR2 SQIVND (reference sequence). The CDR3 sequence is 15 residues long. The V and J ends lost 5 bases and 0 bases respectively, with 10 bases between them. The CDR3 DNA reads TGTGCCAGTAGTCGGGGCGGGGCGAACACCGGGGAGCTGTTTTTT. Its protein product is CASSRGGANTGELFF.

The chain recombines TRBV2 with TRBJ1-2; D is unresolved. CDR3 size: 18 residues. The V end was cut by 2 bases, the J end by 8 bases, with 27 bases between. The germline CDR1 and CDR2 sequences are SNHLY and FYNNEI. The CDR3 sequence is CASSEITVPRGKLGGYTF. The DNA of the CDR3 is TGTGCCAGCAGTGAAATAACGGTACCCCGGGGAAAACTGGGGGGCTACACCTTC. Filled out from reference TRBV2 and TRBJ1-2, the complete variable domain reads EPEVTQTPSHQVTQMGQEVILRCVPISNHLYFYWYRQILGQKVEFLVSFYNNEISEKSEIFDDQFSVERPDGSNFTLKIRSTKLEDSAMYFCASSEITVPRGKLGGYTFGSGTRLTVV.

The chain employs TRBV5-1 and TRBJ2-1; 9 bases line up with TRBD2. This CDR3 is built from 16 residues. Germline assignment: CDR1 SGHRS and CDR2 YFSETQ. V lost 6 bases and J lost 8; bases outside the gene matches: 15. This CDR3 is CASTAPMAGGQDEQFF. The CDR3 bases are TGCGCCAGCACGGCCCCCATGGCGGGGGGGCAGGATGAGCAGTTCTTC.

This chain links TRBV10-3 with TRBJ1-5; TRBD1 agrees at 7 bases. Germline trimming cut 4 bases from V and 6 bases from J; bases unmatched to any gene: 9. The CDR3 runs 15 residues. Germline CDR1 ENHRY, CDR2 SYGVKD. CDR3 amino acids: CAISGSTGIGQPQHF. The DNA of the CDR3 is TGTGCCATCAGTGGCTCGACAGGGATTGGTCAGCCCCAGCATTTT.

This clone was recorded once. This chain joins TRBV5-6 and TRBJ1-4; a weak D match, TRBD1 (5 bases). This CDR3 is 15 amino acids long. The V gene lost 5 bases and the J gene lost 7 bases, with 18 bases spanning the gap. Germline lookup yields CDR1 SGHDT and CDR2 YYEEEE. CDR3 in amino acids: CASSVGRGSGEKLFF. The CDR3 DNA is TGTGCCAGCAGTGTTGGAAGGGGCTCGGGTGAAAAACTGTTTTTT. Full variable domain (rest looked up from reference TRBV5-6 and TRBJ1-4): DAGVTQSPTHLIKTRGQQVTLRCSPKSGHDTVSWYQQALGQGPQFIFQYYEEEERQRGNFPDRFSGHQFPNYSSELNVNALLLGDSALYLCASSVGRGSGEKLFFGSGTQLSVL.